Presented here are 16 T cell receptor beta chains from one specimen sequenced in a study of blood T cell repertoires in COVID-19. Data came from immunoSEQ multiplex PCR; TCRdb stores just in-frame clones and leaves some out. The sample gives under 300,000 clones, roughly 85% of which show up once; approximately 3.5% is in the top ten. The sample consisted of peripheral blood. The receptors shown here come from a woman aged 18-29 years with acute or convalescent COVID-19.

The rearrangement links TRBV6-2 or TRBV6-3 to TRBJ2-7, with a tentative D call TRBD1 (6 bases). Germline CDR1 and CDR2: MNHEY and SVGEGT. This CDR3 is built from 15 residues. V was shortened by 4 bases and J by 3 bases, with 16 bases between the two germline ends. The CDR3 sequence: CASSFGQQFFYEQYF. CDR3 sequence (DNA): TGTGCCAGCAGTTTCGGACAGCAATTCTTCTACGAGCAGTACTTC.

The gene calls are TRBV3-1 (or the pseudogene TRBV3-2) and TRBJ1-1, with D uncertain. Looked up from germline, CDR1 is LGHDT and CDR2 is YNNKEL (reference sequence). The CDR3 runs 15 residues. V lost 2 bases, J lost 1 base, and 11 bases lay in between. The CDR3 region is CASSQLQSRNTEAFF. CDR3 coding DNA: TGTGCCAGCAGCCAATTACAGAGTAGGAACACTGAAGCTTTCTTT.

The CDR3 loop reads CSVGSPELSGNTIYF. The CDR3 DNA reads as TGCAGCGTTGGGAGCCCGGAGCTCAGTGGAAACACCATATATTTT. This sequence joins TRBV29-1 and TRBJ1-3; D ambiguous. Per germline, CDR1 SQVTM and CDR2 ANQGSEA. Trimming took 4 bases from V and 3 from J, leaving 16 bases between them. The CDR3 has 15 amino acids.

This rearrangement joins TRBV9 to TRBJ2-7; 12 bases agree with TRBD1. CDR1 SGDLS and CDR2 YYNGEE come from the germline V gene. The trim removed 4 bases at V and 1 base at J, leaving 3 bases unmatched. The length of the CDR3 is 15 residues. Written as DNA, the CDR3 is TGTGCCAGCAGCCTGGGACAGGGGGCTTCCTACGAGCAGTACTTC. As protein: CASSLGQGASYEQYF. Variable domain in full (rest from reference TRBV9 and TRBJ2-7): DSGVTQTPKHLITATGQRVTLRCSPRSGDLSVYWYQQSLDQGLQFLIQYYNGEERAKGNILERFSAQQFPDLHSELNLSSLELGDSALYFCASSLGQGASYEQYFGPGTRLTVT.

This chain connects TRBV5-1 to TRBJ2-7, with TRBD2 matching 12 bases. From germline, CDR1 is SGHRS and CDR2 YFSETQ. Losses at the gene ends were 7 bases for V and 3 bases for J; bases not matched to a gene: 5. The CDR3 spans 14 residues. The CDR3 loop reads CASSEGLAGYEQYF. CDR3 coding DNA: TGCGCCAGCTCGGAGGGACTAGCGGGCTACGAGCAGTACTTC. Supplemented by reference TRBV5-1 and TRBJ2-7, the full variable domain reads KAGVTQTPRYLIKTRGQQVTLSCSPISGHRSVSWYQQTPGQGLQFLFEYFSETQRNKGNFPGRFSGRQFSNSRSEMNVSTLELGDSALYLCASSEGLAGYEQYFGPGTRLTVT.

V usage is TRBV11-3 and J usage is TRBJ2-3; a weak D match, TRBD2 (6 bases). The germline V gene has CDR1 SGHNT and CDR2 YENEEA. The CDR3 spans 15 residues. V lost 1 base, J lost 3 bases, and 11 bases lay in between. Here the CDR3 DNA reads TGTGCCAGCAGCTTAGGGATAGCGGAGACAGATACGCAGTATTTT. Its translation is CASSLGIAETDTQYF.

The CDR3 sequence is CASSYKFVGRKETQYF. For the CDR3, the DNA is TGTGCCAGCAGTTATAAGTTCGTGGGCAGAAAAGAGACCCAGTACTTC. V is TRBV6-5 and J is TRBJ2-5; no clear D gene. This CDR3 region has 16 residues. Trimming stripped 3 bases from V and 3 bases from J, with 17 bases between. Germline CDR1 MNHEY, CDR2 SVGAGI.

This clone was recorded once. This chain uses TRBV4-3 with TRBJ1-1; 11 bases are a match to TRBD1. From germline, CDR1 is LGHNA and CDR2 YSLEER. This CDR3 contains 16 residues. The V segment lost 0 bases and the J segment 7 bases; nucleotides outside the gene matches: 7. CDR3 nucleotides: TGCGCCAGCAGCCAAGATGGACAGGGGGCGCCGGGTGAAGCTTTCTTT. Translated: CASSQDGQGAPGEAFF.

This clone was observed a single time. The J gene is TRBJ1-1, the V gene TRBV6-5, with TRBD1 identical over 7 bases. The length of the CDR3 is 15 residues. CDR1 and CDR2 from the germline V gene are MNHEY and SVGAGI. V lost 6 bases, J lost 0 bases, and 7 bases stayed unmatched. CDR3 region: CASSFIQGMNTEAFF. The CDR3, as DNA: TGTGCCAGCAGCTTTATACAGGGGATGAACACTGAAGCTTTCTTT.

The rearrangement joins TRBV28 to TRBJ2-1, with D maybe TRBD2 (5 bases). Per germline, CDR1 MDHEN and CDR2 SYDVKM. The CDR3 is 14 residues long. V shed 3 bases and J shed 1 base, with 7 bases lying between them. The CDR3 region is CASSLRVSYNEQFF. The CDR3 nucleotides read TGTGCCAGCAGTTTGAGGGTTTCCTACAATGAGCAGTTCTTC.

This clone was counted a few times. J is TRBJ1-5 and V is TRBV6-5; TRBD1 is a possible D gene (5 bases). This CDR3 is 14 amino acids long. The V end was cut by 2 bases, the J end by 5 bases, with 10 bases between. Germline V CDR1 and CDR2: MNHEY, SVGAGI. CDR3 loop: CASSYLGGDQPQHF. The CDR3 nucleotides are TGTGCCAGCAGTTACCTGGGGGGAGATCAGCCCCAGCATTTT.

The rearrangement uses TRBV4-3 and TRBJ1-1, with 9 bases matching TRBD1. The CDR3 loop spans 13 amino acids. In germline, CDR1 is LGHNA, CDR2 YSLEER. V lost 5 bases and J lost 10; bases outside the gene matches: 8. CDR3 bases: TGCGCCAGCAGCGACCGGGACAGGGCTCGAGCTTTCTTT. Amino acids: CASSDRDRARAFF.

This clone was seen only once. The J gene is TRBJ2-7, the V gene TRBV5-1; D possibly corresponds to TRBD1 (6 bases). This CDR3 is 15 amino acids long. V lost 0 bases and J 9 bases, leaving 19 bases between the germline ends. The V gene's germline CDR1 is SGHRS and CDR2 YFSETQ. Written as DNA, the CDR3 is TGCGCCAGCAGCTTGGCCAGGGGACGAGGAGACGGGCAGTACTTC. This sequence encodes CASSLARGRGDGQYF.

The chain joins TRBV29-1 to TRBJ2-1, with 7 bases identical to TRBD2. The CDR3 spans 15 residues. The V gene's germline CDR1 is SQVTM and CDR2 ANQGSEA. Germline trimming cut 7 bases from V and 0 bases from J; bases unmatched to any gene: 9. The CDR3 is CSAPTSGTSYNEQFF. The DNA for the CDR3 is TGCAGCGCCCCCACGAGCGGGACCTCCTACAATGAGCAGTTCTTC.

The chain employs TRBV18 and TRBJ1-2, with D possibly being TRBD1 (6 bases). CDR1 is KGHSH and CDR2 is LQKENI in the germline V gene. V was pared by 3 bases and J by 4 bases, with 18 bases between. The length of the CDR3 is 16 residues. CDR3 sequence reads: CASSPRTEPRLYGYTF. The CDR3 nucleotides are TGTGCCAGCTCACCTAGGACAGAGCCCCGTCTCTATGGCTACACCTTC.

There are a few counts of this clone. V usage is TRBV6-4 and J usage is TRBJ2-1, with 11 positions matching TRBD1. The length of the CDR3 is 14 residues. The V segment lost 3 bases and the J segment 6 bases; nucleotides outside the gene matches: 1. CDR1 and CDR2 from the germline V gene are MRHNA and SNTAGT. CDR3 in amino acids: CASSEGTGGNEQFF. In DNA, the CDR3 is TGTGCCAGCAGTGAGGGGACAGGGGGCAATGAGCAGTTCTTC.